The T cell receptor beta chain described here comes from a study of identical twins. CDR1 is SNHLY and CDR2 is FYNNEI in the germline V gene. Trimming removed 10 bases from V and 0 bases from J; junction bases left unmatched: 7. CDR3 size: 14 residues. MiXCR, applied by TCRdb to the 5' RACE reads, yields one record per CDR3 protein. The data contain some 1,700,000 distinct CDR3 sequences, more than 30% of them singletons. The specimen sequenced was cord blood. V usage is TRBV2 and J usage is TRBJ2-7; TRBD2 aligns across 9 bases. The origin of this receptor is a newborn girl in good health. The CDR3 region has the DNA TGTGCCAAAAGACTAGCGGTAAGCTCCTACGAGCAGTACTTC. Its protein is CAKRLAVSSYEQYF.